The next 30 T cell receptor beta chains were all read from a single sample in a study of a mutant IDH1 vaccine in newly diagnosed glioma. The time point is: baseline, week 1 (first vaccination visit). The treatment is: pre-vaccination baseline after standard-of-care therapy. Data came from immunoSEQ multiplex PCR; TCRdb stores just in-frame clones and leaves some out. The sample carries 20,000 to 30,000 clones, 80% to 95% recorded once. Sequenced material: PBMCs, taken from a glioma patient treated with radiotherapy, temozolomide or both. Every receptor here comes from a young man with glioma.

The CDR3 region is CASSGKESEEQFF. CDR3 nucleotide sequence: TGTGCCAGCAGCGGGAAGGAGTCGGAGGAGCAGTTCTTC. J is TRBJ2-1 and V is TRBV6-4, with D perhaps TRBD2 (5 bases). V lost 6 bases and J lost 10, with 16 bases in between. The germline CDR1 and CDR2 sequences are MRHNA and SNTAGT. The CDR3 extends over 13 amino acids.

The chain has TRBV25-1 and TRBJ1-1; D may be TRBD1 (6 bases). V was shortened by 1 base and J by 1 base, with 16 bases between the two germline ends. The CDR3 runs 17 residues. CDR1 is MGHDK and CDR2 is SYGVNS in the germline V gene. The CDR3 spells CASSESGRGPRNTEAFF. The DNA for the CDR3 is TGTGCCAGCAGTGAATCGGGCAGGGGACCCCGGAACACTGAAGCTTTCTTT.

The chain recombines TRBV7-6 with TRBJ2-1; 11 bases are shared with TRBD2. Germline V gene lookup returns CDR1 SGHVS and CDR2 FNYEAQ. V gave up 4 bases and J gave up 3 bases; unmatched junction bases: 8. This CDR3 has 17 residues. The CDR3 region is CASSWAGLAANYNEQFF. In nucleotides, the CDR3 is TGTGCCAGCAGCTGGGCGGGACTAGCGGCTAACTACAATGAGCAGTTCTTC.

The chain employs TRBV7-8 and TRBJ2-7; D remains ambiguous. CDR1 SGHVS and CDR2 FQNEAQ come from the germline V gene. Trimming pared 1 base from V and 3 bases from J, leaving 4 bases between. The CDR3 length is 12 residues. The CDR3, as DNA: TGTGCCAGCAGCTTAGGTCGCTACGAGCAGTACTTC. As protein: CASSLGRYEQYF.

The chain carries TRBV2 and TRBJ1-1; a possible D gene is TRBD1 (5 bases). The ends were cut back, 3 bases at V and 5 bases at J, with 10 bases in the middle. Looked up from germline, CDR1 is SNHLY and CDR2 is FYNNEI. The CDR3 is 13 residues long. CDR3 protein: CASSDQGGTEAFF. Here the CDR3 DNA reads TGTGCCAGCAGTGACCAGGGTGGGACTGAAGCTTTCTTT.

The CDR3 DNA reads TGTGCCACCAGCACCATCGGTGCTAGCGGGAACAACGAGCAGTACTTC. As protein: CATSTIGASGNNEQYF. The chain recombines TRBV15 with TRBJ2-7; TRBD2 matches at 9 bases. The CDR3 consists of 16 residues. The V segment lost 4 bases and the J segment 5 bases; nucleotides outside the gene matches: 12. Germline V CDR1 and CDR2: LNHNV, YYDKDF (reference sequence).

This chain joins TRBV6-6 and TRBJ1-1, with D uncertain. The ends were cut back, 6 bases at V and 1 base at J, with 9 bases in the middle. CDR1 and CDR2 (germline): MNHNY, SVGAGI (reference sequence). The CDR3 contains 13 residues. The DNA of the CDR3 is TGTGCCAGCAGACCCGTTACGAACACTGAAGCTTTCTTT. As protein: CASRPVTNTEAFF.

This chain connects TRBV4-2 to TRBJ2-1, with 10 nucleotides matching TRBD2. J gave up 0 bases and V 4 bases, and 12 bases lay outside the gene matches. Per germline, CDR1 LGHNA and CDR2 YNFKEQ. The CDR3 runs to 19 residues. The CDR3 coding sequence is TGTGCCAGCAGCCTCTCCTGGGCTAGCGGGGGTCCCTCCTACAATGAGCAGTTCTTC. Protein product: CASSLSWASGGPSYNEQFF.

V usage is TRBV6-5 and J usage is TRBJ1-5; 8 positions agree with TRBD1. The length of the CDR3 is 15 residues. V lost 6 bases to trimming and J lost 0 bases; unmatched junction nucleotides: 4. CDR1 is MNHEY and CDR2 is SVGAGI in the germline V gene. The CDR3 is CASRGDRFSNQPQHF. The DNA for the CDR3 is TGTGCCAGCAGGGGGGACAGGTTTAGCAATCAGCCCCAGCATTTT.

The gene calls are TRBV5-1 and TRBJ2-1; 9 bases agree with TRBD2. Germline V gives CDR1 SGHRS, CDR2 YFSETQ. Trimming took 4 bases from V and 6 from J; bases not matched to a gene: 8. This CDR3 comprises 15 residues. The CDR3 DNA follows: TGCGCCAGCAGCCCCGGACTAGCGATAAGCAATGAGCAGTTCTTC. Its protein product is CASSPGLAISNEQFF.

The rearrangement uses TRBV5-1 and TRBJ2-7; a possible D gene is TRBD2 (5 bases). Per the germline V gene, CDR1 is SGHRS and CDR2 is YFSETQ. The CDR3 length is 15 residues. V was clipped by 0 bases and J by 2 bases, with 12 bases between them. As DNA, the CDR3 is TGCGCCAGCAGCTTGGCCCCAGCGGACCCCTACGAGCAGTACTTC. Amino acid sequence: CASSLAPADPYEQYF.

The chain carries TRBV7-2 and TRBJ1-1; D is unclear. Trimming pared 1 base from V and 0 bases from J, leaving 9 bases between. Germline V CDR1 and CDR2: SGHTA, FQGNSA. CDR3 length equals 15 residues. CDR3 coding DNA: TGTGCCAGCAGCTTAGGGAGCAGGTTGAACACTGAAGCTTTCTTT. Protein sequence: CASSLGSRLNTEAFF.

The V call is TRBV5-1, the J call TRBJ1-3; 7 bases map to TRBD1. This CDR3 has 14 residues. Germline V gives CDR1 SGHRS, CDR2 YFSETQ. Losses at the gene ends were 5 bases for V and 4 bases for J; bases not matched to a gene: 6. CDR3 in amino acids: CASSSTGAGNTIYF. As DNA, the CDR3 is TGCGCCAGCAGTTCCACAGGGGCGGGAAACACCATATATTTT.

The chain is built from TRBV19 and TRBJ2-3; no clear D. The CDR3 contains 18 residues. Deletions cut 4 bases from V and 2 bases from J, with 22 bases between. Germline-derived CDR1 and CDR2 are LNHDA and SQIVND (reference sequence). Here the CDR3 DNA reads TGTGCCAGTAGTACCCGAGCATTAGGAAGGTCCTTCACAGATACGCAGTATTTT. Translated: CASSTRALGRSFTDTQYF.

V and J are TRBV11-2 and TRBJ1-1; 8 bases match TRBD1. CDR1 SGHAT and CDR2 FQNNGV come from the germline V gene. The CDR3 has 14 amino acids. The V segment lost 4 bases and the J segment 0 bases; nucleotides outside the gene matches: 1. The CDR3 is CASSWTGLNTEAFF. For the CDR3, the DNA is TGTGCCAGCAGCTGGACAGGGTTGAACACTGAAGCTTTCTTT.

The chain has TRBV4-1 and TRBJ1-5; D is unclear. V lost 1 base, J lost 7 bases, and 14 bases lay in between. The germline CDR1 and CDR2 sequences are MGHRA and YSYEKL. The CDR3 extends over 15 amino acids. CDR3 residues: CASSQVQGIGQPQHF. The CDR3 DNA sequence: TGCGCCAGCAGCCAAGTGCAAGGGATTGGGCAGCCCCAGCATTTT.

CDR3 coding DNA: TGTGCCAGCAGCGGGGGACAGGGGGACACTGAAGCTTTCTTT. Protein sequence: CASSGGQGDTEAFF. V gene TRBV6-5 combines with J gene TRBJ1-1; 11 bases are a match to TRBD1. CDR1 and CDR2 (germline): MNHEY, SVGAGI. J lost 3 bases, V lost 6 bases, and 3 bases had no gene match. CDR3 length equals 14 residues.

In its sample, this clone was seen once. The chain recombines TRBV5-1 with TRBJ2-7; the D gene is possibly TRBD2 (5 bases). Germline V CDR1 and CDR2: SGHRS, YFSETQ. V was trimmed by 0 bases and J by 4 bases, leaving 11 bases between them. The CDR3 runs to 14 residues. The CDR3 coding sequence is TGCGCCAGCAGCTTGGAGGCGGGCGGATACGAGCAGTACTTC. Protein: CASSLEAGGYEQYF.

The chain has TRBV11-2 and TRBJ1-2; 8 nucleotides line up with TRBD1. This CDR3 region has 15 residues. J was trimmed by 4 bases and V by 1 base; bases with no gene match: 5. The germline V gene encodes CDR1 SGHAT and CDR2 FQNNGV. The CDR3 coding sequence is TGTGCCAGCAGCTTAGTCGGGACAGGCAGCTATGGCTACACCTTC. Protein: CASSLVGTGSYGYTF.

The rearrangement uses TRBV7-9 and TRBJ1-2; D remains unclear. There are 13 residues in the CDR3. Trimming stripped 2 bases from V and 3 bases from J, with 7 bases between. Germline V gene lookup returns CDR1 SEHNR and CDR2 FQNEAQ (reference sequence). The CDR3 nucleotides read TGTGCCAGCAGCTTAACGGACGACTATGGCTACACCTTC. Protein: CASSLTDDYGYTF.

This rearrangement joins TRBV7-9 to TRBJ2-7, with 9 bases that match TRBD1. Germline lookup yields CDR1 SEHNR and CDR2 FQNEAQ (reference sequence). V dropped 4 bases and J dropped 4; count of bases not matched to a gene: 5. The CDR3 extends over 14 amino acids. CDR3: CASSSDRGKYEQYF. CDR3 DNA: TGTGCCAGCAGCTCGGACAGGGGTAAATACGAGCAGTACTTC.

In this sample, this clone turned up a few times. The chain uses TRBV7-6 and TRBJ1-5; weak D call: TRBD1 (5 bases). CDR3 size: 13 residues. The germline V gene encodes CDR1 SGHVS and CDR2 FNYEAQ. Trimming cost V 6 bases and J 6 bases, with 12 bases left between them. DNA for the CDR3: TGTGCCAGCAGTCGGGGCGGAAGTCAGCCCCAGCATTTT. Translation: CASSRGGSQPQHF.

This clone has more than one count but fewer than ten. The chain employs TRBV7-2 and TRBJ1-2; 9 positions match TRBD1. Germline V gives CDR1 SGHTA, CDR2 FQGNSA. Trimming took 3 bases from V and 7 from J; bases not matched to a gene: 9. This CDR3 spans 15 amino acids. CDR3 amino acids: CASSLLTGGASGYTF. DNA of the CDR3: TGTGCCAGCAGCTTGCTTACAGGGGGCGCGAGTGGCTACACCTTC.

This clone was detected only a few times. Other DNA sequences in this sample translate to the same CDR3. The rearrangement uses TRBV25-1 and TRBJ1-6; D not certain. Germline values: CDR1 MGHDK, CDR2 SYGVNS. CDR3 size: 14 residues. Trimming took off 1 base at V and 10 bases at J, with 11 bases between the two ends. CDR3 nucleotide sequence: TGTGCCAGCAGTGAATTACTGGGGAACTCACCCCTCCACTTT. It yields the protein CASSELLGNSPLHF.

The chain has TRBV4-1 and TRBJ1-1, with TRBD1 as a possible D gene (6 bases). Germline V gene lookup returns CDR1 MGHRA and CDR2 YSYEKL. V was clipped by 0 bases and J by 6 bases, with 11 bases between them. The CDR3 totals 14 residues. The CDR3 DNA follows: TGCGCCAGCAGCCAAGACTCAGGGGACTCTGAAGCTTTCTTT. It codes for CASSQDSGDSEAFF.

The rearrangement links TRBV10-1 to TRBJ2-3; possible D gene TRBD1, 5 bases. V dropped 7 bases and J dropped 4 bases, with 12 bases sitting between them. Per germline, CDR1 WNHNN and CDR2 SYGVQD (reference sequence). The CDR3 is 13 amino acids. This chain's CDR3 is CASNPGNSDTQYF. The CDR3 nucleotides are TGCGCCAGCAACCCAGGGAATTCAGATACGCAGTATTTT.

This sequence joins TRBV5-1 and TRBJ2-3, with D hard to call. Germline CDR1 SGHRS, CDR2 YFSETQ. This CDR3 region has 13 residues. V dropped 7 bases and J dropped 0 bases, with 9 bases sitting between them. The CDR3 nucleotides read TGCGCCAGCGCAGATTCTAGCACAGATACGCAGTATTTT. It translates to CASADSSTDTQYF.

This rearrangement joins TRBV7-2 to TRBJ1-5, with unresolved D. CDR3 length: 14 residues. Germline CDR1 is SGHTA and CDR2 is FQGNSA. Trimming took off 3 bases at V and 3 bases at J, with 9 bases between the two ends. The CDR3 DNA reads as TGTGCCAGCAGCTTTTCGAGAGTCAATCAGCCCCAGCATTTT. Translated, it gives CASSFSRVNQPQHF. The full variable domain, rest sourced from reference TRBV7-2 and TRBJ1-5, is GAGVSQSPSNKVTEKGKDVELRCDPISGHTALYWYRQSLGQGLEFLIYFQGNSAPDKSGLPSDRFSAERTGGSVSTLTIQRTQQEDSAVYLCASSFSRVNQPQHFGDGTRLSIL.

The genes are TRBV19 and TRBJ1-2, with 8 bases lining up with TRBD1. The CDR3 loop spans 12 amino acids. V lost 8 bases and J lost 8; bases outside the gene matches: 7. Per germline, CDR1 LNHDA and CDR2 SQIVND (reference sequence). The CDR3 region is CASYGQGGGYTF. CDR3 sequence (DNA): TGTGCCAGTTACGGACAGGGCGGAGGCTACACCTTC.

This rearrangement joins TRBV15 to TRBJ2-7; D remains ambiguous. This CDR3 contains 16 residues. Germline V gene sequence: CDR1 LNHNV, CDR2 YYDKDF (reference sequence). V lost 1 base and J 3 bases, leaving 16 bases between the germline ends. In DNA, the CDR3 is TGTGCCACCAGCAGAGGTATCCCCCGCGGCGACTACGAGCAGTACTTC. Amino acid sequence: CATSRGIPRGDYEQYF.